A selection of T cell receptor beta chains follows, all from one sample in a study of identical twins. One entry per CDR3 protein, called by TCRdb with MiXCR from the 5' RACE reads. The repertoire has some 250,000 distinct CDR3 sequences, roughly 12% of them found once; the top ten carry around 4%. These same data were also listed under a study on yellow fever vaccine responses in identical twins.

The sequencing input was memory (CD45RO+) T cells sorted from blood. These receptors were collected from a woman aged 18-29 years in good health. Both conserved end residues are part of each CDR3. D genes are given only for firm matches. The listing skips clone size in some rows; elsewhere it reads once, few, many or a size class.

clone size	V gene	D gene	J gene	CDR3 DNA	CDR3 protein
-	TRBV29-1	-	TRBJ2-5	TGCAGCGTCCCCGCTACGGCCCCTAAGAGAAACCAAGAGACCCAGTACTTC	CSVPATAPKRNQETQYF
-	TRBV7-2	TRBD2	TRBJ2-2	TGTGCCAGCAGTCGCATAGCGGGGTCGGGCACCGGGGAGCTGTTTTTT	CASSRIAGSGTGELFF
-	TRBV6-5	TRBD1	TRBJ2-2	TGTGCCAGCAGTTACGGCGGGACAGGGGTACGGGGGAACACCGGGGAGCTGTTTTTT	CASSYGGTGVRGNTGELFF
few	TRBV6-6	-	TRBJ1-2	TGTGCCAGCACAGAGAGCTATGGCTACACCTTC	CASTESYGYTF
many	TRBV12-3/TRBV12-4	TRBD2	TRBJ2-7	TGTGCCAGCAGCAGTACTAGCGGGGACTACGAGCAGTACTTC	CASSSTSGDYEQYF
many	TRBV5-1	-	TRBJ1-1	TGCGCCAGCAGCTTGCGGGGGGGGGCTGAAGCTTTCTTT	CASSLRGGAEAFF
few	TRBV6-2/TRBV6-3	-	TRBJ2-5	TGTGCCAGCAGTTACTCGAAGGGGACCCAGTACTTC	CASSYSKGTQYF
many	TRBV20-1	TRBD1	TRBJ2-7	TGCAGTGCTAGAGTAGCACAGGGGGTATACGAGCAGTACTTC	CSARVAQGVYEQYF
few	TRBV18	TRBD2	TRBJ2-5	TGTGCCAGCTCACCACCGTCTAGCGGGGGGGCCGGCGAGACCCAGTACTTC	CASSPPSSGGAGETQYF
many	TRBV7-2	-	TRBJ2-1	TGTGCCAGCAGTAGCGGCTACAATGAGCAGTTCTTC	CASSSGYNEQFF
few	TRBV28	TRBD1	TRBJ2-5	TGTGCCAGCAGGGACTTTGACAGGGGGTTGGGAGAGACCCAGTACTTC	CASRDFDRGLGETQYF
few	TRBV7-2	TRBD2	TRBJ2-5	TGTGCCAGCAGCTTAGCTACCCCCCTAGCGGGAGCCACCGAGACCCAGTACTTC	CASSLATPLAGATETQYF
few	TRBV15	-	TRBJ1-4	TGTGCCACCCAGCGAGAGCGGACATCCGAAAAACTGTTTTTT	CATQRERTSEKLFF
-	TRBV19	-	TRBJ2-3	TGTGCCAGTAGTATAATCCTATTCGATACGCAGTATTTT	CASSIILFDTQYF
few	TRBV27	-	TRBJ2-3	TGTGCCAGCAGCCGACTCCTAGCTGTGACAGATACGCAGTATTTT	CASSRLLAVTDTQYF
-	TRBV10-3	TRBD1	TRBJ1-1	TGTGCCATCACCAATGGACAGGGGTACACTGAAGCTTTCTTT	CAITNGQGYTEAFF
-	TRBV10-3	-	TRBJ1-5	TGTGCCACCTCATGGGGGGATCAGCCCCAGCATTTT	CATSWGDQPQHF
-	TRBV19	TRBD1	TRBJ2-7	TGTGCCAGTAGCGGGACAGGGGCATACGAGCAGTACTTC	CASSGTGAYEQYF